This T cell receptor (beta chain) was observed in a study of blood T cell repertoires in COVID-19. Germline-derived CDR1 and CDR2 are SGHVS and FQNEAQ. This CDR3 is 14 amino acids long. V lost 5 bases, J lost 4 bases, and 5 bases stayed unmatched. In the original workflow: Nucleated cell counts were estimated from reference gene primer amplification. The table came from immunoSEQ multiplex PCR; TCRdb's copy has only in-frame clones and leaves some out. The V and J calls and clone size were taken over from that table, and D and trimming were inferred from the DNA. The repertoire includes hundreds of thousands of clones, approximately 90% of them detected once, and about 5.5% sits in the top ten.

This receptor was obtained from a woman aged 40 to 50 who had recovered from COVID-19. J is TRBJ2-3 and V is TRBV7-8; 8 bases match TRBD2. The sample taken for sequencing was PBMCs or T cells enriched from blood (not recorded which). The CDR3 sequence is CASSPGLAPDTQYF. The DNA of the CDR3 is TGTGCCAGCAGCCCCGGACTAGCCCCAGATACGCAGTATTTT. The entire variable domain, with the rest obtained from reference TRBV7-8 and TRBJ2-3, is as follows: GAGVSQSPRYKVAKRGQDVALRCDPISGHVSLFWYQQALGQGPEFLTYFQNEAQLDKSGLPSDRFFAERPEGSVSTLKIQRTQQEDSAVYLCASSPGLAPDTQYFGPGTRLTVL.